This is a list of T cell receptor beta chains from one sample in a study of cytomegalovirus exposure and HLA in healthy donors. Using immunoSEQ multiplex PCR, the repertoire was profiled, and TCRdb retains in-frame clones only, with some absent. Altogether roughly 150,000 clones are present, roughly 68% being singletons, with the ten largest covering more than 9%. The specimen was PBMCs. Receptor source: a man younger than 45 in good health and CMV-seropositive. Both conserved end residues are part of each CDR3. The listing skips clone size in some rows; elsewhere it reads once, few, many or a size class.

TRBV5-1	NA	TRBJ2-3	CASSLGGDGTDTQYF
TRBV7-9	NA	TRBJ2-7	CASSISGSWDEQYF
TRBV6-5	few	TRBJ1-5	CASRTGNQPQHF
TRBV18	NA	TRBJ2-1	CASSPREPGLVNEQFF
TRBV6-5	NA	TRBJ1-5	CASRLGVYSNQPQHF
TRBV5-1	NA	TRBJ2-5	CASSLGGQVKETQYF
TRBV5-1	NA	TRBJ1-1	CASSYAGYTEAFF
TRBV6-1	once	TRBJ2-3	CASSPGQGSADTQYF
TRBV29-1	NA	TRBJ2-1	CSDAPGGPSNEQFF
TRBV5-1	NA	TRBJ2-2	CASSLGASADTGELFF
TRBV14	NA	TRBJ2-5	CASSQSGTAQETQYF
TRBV28	NA	TRBJ1-3	CASSLPWTSDTIYF
TRBV7-9	NA	TRBJ1-1	CASSLGQGGDTEAFF
TRBV29-1	NA	NA	CSVEFNSYEQYF
TRBV9	NA	TRBJ2-2	CASSAGTYANTGELFF
TRBV7-9	NA	TRBJ2-1	CASSSGQPPRDEQFF
TRBV27	NA	TRBJ2-7	CASSLSFSGFWNNEQYF
TRBV28	NA	TRBJ2-1	CASSGTSGRMDEQFF
TRBV5-5	NA	TRBJ1-2	CASSLWGVYGYTF
TRBV6-6	NA	TRBJ1-2	CASSYPTGGYGYTF
TRBV6-6	NA	TRBJ2-2	CASSYSYREINGELFF
TRBV5-8	NA	TRBJ1-4	CASSLATGTTSTNEKLFF
TRBV28	few	TRBJ1-6	CASNPAAFFSSYNSPLHF
TRBV5-4	NA	TRBJ2-5	CASSLGGQPETQYF
TRBV28	NA	TRBJ2-1	CASISLRKSYNEQFF
TRBV13	NA	TRBJ1-4	CASSSRGLANEKLFF
TRBV10-3	few	TRBJ2-2	CAISESKARGPSNTGELFF
TRBV13	NA	TRBJ2-5	CASSFEGTRGAGGSEQYF
TRBV5-1	NA	TRBJ2-1	CASSFGTGAFNEQFF
TRBV30	NA	TRBJ1-1	CAWSVSRAFTEAFF
TRBV11-2	NA	TRBJ1-3	CASSLGPQIPGNTIYF
TRBV5-6	NA	TRBJ2-7	CASSPTLLAGSYEQYF
TRBV29-1	few	TRBJ2-2	CSVPEAEPGELFF
TRBV2	NA	TRBJ1-5	CASSEGSGGYQPQHF
TRBV30	NA	TRBJ2-6	CAWSFGLSRANVLTF
TRBV10-1	NA	TRBJ1-1	CASSEWKAGTEAFF
TRBV10-3	NA	TRBJ2-7	CAITRSLEVNEQYF
TRBV7-9	NA	TRBJ1-2	CASSLVFVLAGTYDGYTF
TRBV19	once	TRBJ2-7	CASQDAGGWGEQYF
TRBV27	NA	TRBJ1-1	CASSFYFRTEAFF
TRBV5-6	NA	TRBJ1-2	CASSPRGSYGYTF
TRBV4-2	NA	TRBJ1-5	CARSQDHVGAGVQPQHF
TRBV7-9	once	TRBJ1-1	CAAEYSMNTEAFF
TRBV5-1	NA	TRBJ1-2	CASSWGTGGGYGYTF
TRBV28	NA	TRBJ2-7	CASSLPSGRGEQYF
TRBV19	NA	TRBJ2-7	CASRGTVSYEQYF
TRBV21-1	NA	TRBJ2-1	CASSKFRSLNEQFF
TRBV19	NA	TRBJ1-5	CASSIDRGSTQPQHF
TRBV30	few	TRBJ1-2	CAWSRGHENYGYTF
TRBV27	NA	TRBJ2-1	CASSSGYNEQFF
TRBV27	NA	TRBJ1-2	CASSAWDRGDVSGYTF
TRBV4-1	NA	TRBJ1-1	CASSPRDRETEAFF
TRBV7-9	NA	TRBJ2-7	CASSQDREFYEQYF